This record concerns one T cell receptor (beta chain) sequence. The data stem from a study of blood T cell repertoires in COVID-19. The method was immunoSEQ multiplex PCR; TCRdb's version includes in-frame clones alone and lacks a portion of them. The profile shows under 140,000 clones, 70% to 90% of them singletons. Trimming cost V 0 bases and J 5 bases, with 7 bases left between them. Germline V gives CDR1 GTSNPN, CDR2 SVGIG (reference sequence). The CDR3 has 12 amino acids. The TCR sequence derives from a human donor in a cohort sampled during active COVID-19. The J gene is TRBJ1-1, the V gene TRBV30; the D is unclear. The sample comprised peripheral blood. The CDR3 is CAWSVRLTEAFF. Written as DNA, the CDR3 is TGTGCCTGGAGTGTACGGTTGACTGAAGCTTTCTTT.